One and the same sample provided the 2 T cell receptor beta chains below, sequenced in a study of T cell repertoires in cytomegalovirus infection. TCRdb re-derived calls from the reads in MiXCR, one entry per CDR3 protein. Here the sample spans about half a million distinct CDR3 sequences, roughly a third being singletons. No antigen is known for these receptors. The material was cultured PBMCs, obtained from culture after CMV antigen stimulation. All receptors come from a human donor in good health (CMV status not recorded). Some clones in this sample may be carry-over from other donors' samples.

This clonotype was counted at least ten times. The genes are TRBV11-2 and TRBJ2-3; TRBD1 agrees at 9 bases. Trimming took 6 bases from V and 3 from J; bases not matched to a gene: 10. Germline CDR1 SGHAT, CDR2 FQNNGV. This CDR3 contains 16 residues. CDR3 sequence (DNA): TGTGCCAGCAGACGAACAGGGGGCTTTCCTACAGATACGCAGTATTTT. The encoded protein is CASRRTGGFPTDTQYF.

This clonotype was counted many times. The genes are TRBV20-1 and TRBJ1-5; D might be TRBD1 (5 bases). In germline, CDR1 is DFQATT, CDR2 SNEGSKA (reference sequence). The CDR3 has 17 amino acids. Trimming shortened V by 0 bases and J by 1 base, and 16 bases separated the two germline ends. DNA of the CDR3: TGCAGTGCTAGAGATTGGGCAGGGATGGGGAGCAATCAGCCCCAGCATTTT. Protein sequence: CSARDWAGMGSNQPQHF.